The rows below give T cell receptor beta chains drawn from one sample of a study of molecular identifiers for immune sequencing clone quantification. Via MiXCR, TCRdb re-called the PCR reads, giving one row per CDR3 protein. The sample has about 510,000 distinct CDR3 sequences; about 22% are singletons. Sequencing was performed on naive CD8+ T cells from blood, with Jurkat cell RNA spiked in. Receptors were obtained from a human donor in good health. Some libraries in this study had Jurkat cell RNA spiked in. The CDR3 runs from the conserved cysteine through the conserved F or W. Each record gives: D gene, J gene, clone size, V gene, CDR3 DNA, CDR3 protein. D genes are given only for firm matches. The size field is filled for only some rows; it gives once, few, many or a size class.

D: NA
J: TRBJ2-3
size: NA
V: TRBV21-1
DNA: TGTGCCAGCAGCAAAGCGTTCGGACAGGCTGGCACAGATACGCAGTATTTT
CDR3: CASSKAFGQAGTDTQYF

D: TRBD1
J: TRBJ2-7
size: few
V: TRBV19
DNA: TGTGCCAGTAGTATCCTAGGACAGGGTCCCGAGCAGTACTTC
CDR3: CASSILGQGPEQYF

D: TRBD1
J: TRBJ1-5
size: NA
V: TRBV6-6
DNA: TGTGCCTGCAGTTACCCGGACAGGGCTAGCAATCAGCCCCAGCATTTT
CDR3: CACSYPDRASNQPQHF

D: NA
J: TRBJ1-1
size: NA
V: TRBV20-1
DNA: TGCAGTGCTAGAGATACACATCAGGAGGTTATGGACACTGAAGCTTTCTTT
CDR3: CSARDTHQEVMDTEAFF

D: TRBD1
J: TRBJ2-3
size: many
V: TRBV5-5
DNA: TGTGCCAGCACCCGGGACAGCGCCAGCACAGATACGCAGTATTTT
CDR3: CASTRDSASTDTQYF

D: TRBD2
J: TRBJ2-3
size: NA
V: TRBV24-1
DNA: TGTGCCACCAGTGATCATGAGCGGGGATCCACAGATACGCAGTATTTT
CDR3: CATSDHERGSTDTQYF

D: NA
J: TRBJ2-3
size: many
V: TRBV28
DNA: TGTGCCAGCAGTTTGTCGGCTAGCGAGGTTGGGACAGATACGCAGTATTTT
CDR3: CASSLSASEVGTDTQYF

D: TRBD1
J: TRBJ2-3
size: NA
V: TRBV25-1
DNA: TGTGCCAGCAGTGACTATCTTAGGGGGCCGGAGAACACAGATACGCAGTATTTT
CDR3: CASSDYLRGPENTDTQYF

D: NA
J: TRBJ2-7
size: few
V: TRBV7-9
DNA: TGTGCCAGCAGCACAGGGTCCGTCTACGAGCAGTACTTC
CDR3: CASSTGSVYEQYF

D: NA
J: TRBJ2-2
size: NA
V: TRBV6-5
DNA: TGTGCCAGCAGTCCAACCGGCCTTACCGCGAACACCGGGGAGCTGTTTTTT
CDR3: CASSPTGLTANTGELFF

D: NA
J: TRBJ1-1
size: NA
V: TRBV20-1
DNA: TGCAGTGCTAGAGATTGGTTGGGTTACACTGAAGCTTTCTTT
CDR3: CSARDWLGYTEAFF